These 7 T cell receptor beta chains were all obtained from the same sample, sequenced in a study of blood T cell repertoires in COVID-19. Sequenced by immunoSEQ multiplex PCR; TCRdb stores in-frame clones only, minus some. This repertoire shows roughly 210,000 clones, over 75% found once; its top ten account for around 7%. Sequenced material: PBMCs or T cells enriched from blood (not recorded which). All receptors derive from a man under 40 in a cohort exposed to, infected with or recovered from COVID-19 (not recorded which).

The chain is built from TRBV7-9 and TRBJ2-7; 9 bases map to TRBD2. The germline gives CDR1 SEHNR, CDR2 FQNEAQ (reference sequence). The V gene end was trimmed by 5 bases and the J gene end by 5 bases; junction bases not matched to a gene: 13. This CDR3 region has 16 residues. For the CDR3, the DNA is TGTGCCAGCAGCCCACACCGAGGGACTAGCCCCGACGAGCAGTACTTC. Its translation: CASSPHRGTSPDEQYF.

J is TRBJ2-6 and V is TRBV5-1, with a weak D call TRBD1 (6 bases). V shed 2 bases and J shed 0 bases, with 18 bases lying between them. The CDR3 loop spans 19 amino acids. CDR1 is SGHRS, CDR2 YFSETQ, per germline. The CDR3 region is CASSLWVSRGSSGANVLTF. For the CDR3, the DNA is TGCGCCAGCAGCTTATGGGTTAGTAGGGGGAGCTCTGGGGCCAACGTCCTGACTTTC.

The rearrangement links TRBV7-9 to TRBJ2-7; 7 bases agree with TRBD1. Germline CDR1 reads SEHNR; CDR2 reads FQNEAQ (reference sequence). There are 15 residues in the CDR3. The junction had 4 bases not matched to a gene; V was cut back by 1 base and J by 1 base. The CDR3 bases are TGTGCCAGCAGCTTAGAGAAGGGACAGTCCTACGAGCAGTACTTC. As protein: CASSLEKGQSYEQYF.

V usage is TRBV28 and J usage is TRBJ2-1; 8 bases map to TRBD2. CDR3 length equals 14 residues. After removal of 7 bases from V and 3 bases from J, the junction contained 5 bases not matched to a gene. CDR1 is MDHEN and CDR2 is SYDVKM in the germline V gene. In nucleotides, the CDR3 is TGTGCCAGCAAAGAAAGCGGGGGCTACAATGAGCAGTTCTTC. Translation: CASKESGGYNEQFF.

The chain is built from TRBV7-9 and TRBJ1-2; D is undetermined. In germline, CDR1 is SEHNR, CDR2 FQNEAQ (reference sequence). The CDR3 covers 13 residues. Trimming took 2 bases from V and 8 from J, leaving 12 bases between them. The CDR3 DNA follows: TGTGCCAGCAGCTTATCTTCCGGGAAGGGCTACACCTTC. The encoded protein is CASSLSSGKGYTF.

In its sample, this clone was seen once. J is TRBJ2-3 and V is TRBV28; D is undetermined. The V gene lost 8 bases and the J gene lost 4 bases, with 16 bases spanning the gap. CDR3 length equals 14 residues. Germline V lookup: CDR1 MDHEN, CDR2 SYDVKM. The CDR3 coding sequence is TGTGCCAGCGAGGCCGAGAGTCGGCCAGATACGCAGTATTTT. Translated: CASEAESRPDTQYF.

The V and J genes are TRBV7-3 and TRBJ2-4, with 7 bases matching TRBD1. Per germline, CDR1 SGHTA and CDR2 FQGTGA. V trimming: 4 bases; J trimming: 7 bases; junction bases outside the gene matches: 4. The CDR3 has 13 amino acids. DNA of the CDR3: TGTGCCAGCAGCTCGACAGGGTCCAACATTCAGTACTTC. Protein sequence: CASSSTGSNIQYF. The full variable domain, its missing parts supplied by reference TRBV7-3 and TRBJ2-4, is GAGVSQTPSNKVTEKGKYVELRCDPISGHTALYWYRQSLGQGPEFLIYFQGTGAADDSGLPNDRFFAVRPEGSVSTLKIQRTERGDSAVYLCASSSTGSNIQYFGAGTRLSVL.